The sequence of this T cell receptor beta chain was determined in a study of blood T cell repertoires in COVID-19. Overall study: Acute and convalescent COVID-19 specimens originated in the United States, Italy and Spain. Sources were T cells, B-cell-depleted T cells, or PBMCs; the material itself was cDNA or gDNA.

Source study methods: The assay estimated nucleated cells by amplifying reference gene primers. TCRdb keeps only in-frame clones here, not all; method: immunoSEQ multiplex PCR. The DNA gave D and trimming, while V, J and clone size come from that table. This sample yields approximately 150,000 clones, of which 75% to 90% are seen a single time; roughly an eighth belongs to the top ten. CDR1 MNHEY and CDR2 SMNVEV come from the germline V gene (reference sequence). This CDR3 spans 17 amino acids. V shed 6 bases and J 1 base; nucleotides not matched to a gene: 11. The Seattle patients joined while their infection was active and were tracked longitudinally afterward.

This rearrangement joins TRBV27 to TRBJ2-7; 11 bases are shared with TRBD1. The sample comprised peripheral blood. This clonotype was sampled from a man aged 18 to 30 with COVID-19, enrolled during active disease. This CDR3 reads CASSPRDRGLRSYEQYF. CDR3 nucleotide sequence: TGTGCCAGCAGCCCCCGGGACAGGGGGTTGAGGTCCTACGAGCAGTACTTC.